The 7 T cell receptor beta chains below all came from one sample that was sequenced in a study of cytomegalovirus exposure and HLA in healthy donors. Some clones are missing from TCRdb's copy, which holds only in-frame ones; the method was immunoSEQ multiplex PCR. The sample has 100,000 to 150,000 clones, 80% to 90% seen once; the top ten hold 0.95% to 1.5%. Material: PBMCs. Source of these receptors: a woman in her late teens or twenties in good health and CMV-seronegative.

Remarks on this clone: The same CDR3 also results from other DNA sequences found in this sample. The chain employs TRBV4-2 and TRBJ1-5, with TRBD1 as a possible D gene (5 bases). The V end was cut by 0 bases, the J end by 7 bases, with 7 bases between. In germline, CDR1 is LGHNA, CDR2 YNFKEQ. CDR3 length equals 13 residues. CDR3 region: CASSQDSGQPQHF. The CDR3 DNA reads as TGTGCCAGCAGCCAAGATTCAGGGCAGCCCCAGCATTTT.

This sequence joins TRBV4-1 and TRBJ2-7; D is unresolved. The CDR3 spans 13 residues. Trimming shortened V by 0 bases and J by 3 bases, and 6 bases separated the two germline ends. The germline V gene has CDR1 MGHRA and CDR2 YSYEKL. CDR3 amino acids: CASSQDPYYEQYF. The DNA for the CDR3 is TGCGCCAGCAGCCAAGATCCGTACTACGAGCAGTACTTC.

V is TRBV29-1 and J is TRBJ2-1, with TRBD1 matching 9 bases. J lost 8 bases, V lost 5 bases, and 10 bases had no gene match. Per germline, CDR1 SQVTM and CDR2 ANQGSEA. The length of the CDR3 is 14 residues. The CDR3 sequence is CSVTPGQGVYEQFF. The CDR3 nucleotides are TGCAGCGTTACTCCGGGACAGGGAGTTTATGAGCAGTTCTTC.

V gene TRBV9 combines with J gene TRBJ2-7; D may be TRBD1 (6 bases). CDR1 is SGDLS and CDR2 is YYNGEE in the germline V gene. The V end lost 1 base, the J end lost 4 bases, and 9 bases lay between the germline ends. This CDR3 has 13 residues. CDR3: CASSVSQGYEQYF. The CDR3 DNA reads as TGTGCCAGCAGCGTATCACAGGGTTACGAGCAGTACTTC.

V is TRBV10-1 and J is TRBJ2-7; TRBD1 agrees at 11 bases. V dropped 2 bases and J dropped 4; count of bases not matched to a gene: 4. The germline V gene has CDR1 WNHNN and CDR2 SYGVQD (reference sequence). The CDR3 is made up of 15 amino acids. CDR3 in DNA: TGCGCCAGCAGTGAGGTGGGACAGGGGGTGTACGAGCAGTACTTC. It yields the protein CASSEVGQGVYEQYF.

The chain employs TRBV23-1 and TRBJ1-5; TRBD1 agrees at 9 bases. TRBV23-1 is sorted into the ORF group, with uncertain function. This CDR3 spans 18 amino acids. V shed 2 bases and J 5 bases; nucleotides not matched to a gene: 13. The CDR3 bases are TGCGCCAGCAGTCAACGGCGGGACAGGGATCAACCACATCAGCCCCAGCATTTT. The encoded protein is CASSQRRDRDQPHQPQHF.

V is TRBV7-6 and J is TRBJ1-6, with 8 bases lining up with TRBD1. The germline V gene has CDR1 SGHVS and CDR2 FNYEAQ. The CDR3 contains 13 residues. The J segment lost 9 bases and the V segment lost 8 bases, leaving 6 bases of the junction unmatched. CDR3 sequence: CASGTGGVSPLHF. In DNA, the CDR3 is TGTGCCAGCGGCACAGGGGGTGTTTCACCCCTCCACTTT.